The present T cell receptor (beta chain) was sequenced within a study of read filtering for tumor transcriptome and immune sequencing. Study at large: RNA-seq yielded only roughly 75 to 1,300 TCR reads, IR-seq about 4.05 to 11 million.

Study-level findings and limits: Around 80% of IR-seq clonotypes had a single read, yet these held about 3.6% of reads.

Ten or more counts support this clonotype. Its antigen remains unknown. Molecular barcoded adaptors covering alpha/delta and beta/gamma chains were used on 400 to 450 ng RNA. TCRdb reanalysed the reads using MiXCR and keeps one entry per CDR3 protein. Altogether over 55,000 distinct CDR3 sequences are present, approximately 14% being singletons, with the ten largest covering about 44%. Sampling of bone marrow took place during active disease in every patient. Germline V gene sequence: CDR1 SQVTM, CDR2 ANQGSEA. The CDR3 length is 14 residues. After removal of 3 bases from V and 5 bases from J, the junction contained 2 bases not matched to a gene.

This sequence was found in a donor at least 40 years old with multiple myeloma. Sequenced: a population of CD138-negative cells sorted from bone marrow. J is TRBJ2-5 and V is TRBV29-1, with 14 positions matching TRBD2. CDR3 DNA: TGCAGCGTTGAGGGACTAGCGGGAGACGAGACCCAGTACTTC. Encoded protein: CSVEGLAGDETQYF.